The 16 T cell receptor beta chains below were found in one sample sequenced in a study of blood T cell repertoires in COVID-19. The data were produced by immunoSEQ multiplex PCR, yet TCRdb's version contains in-frame clones alone and is incomplete. The data show more than 110,000 clones, under 90% seen once. Sequencing used peripheral blood. The receptor source for this set is a woman aged 80 or over in a cohort sampled during active or convalescent COVID-19.

The chain joins TRBV12-3 or TRBV12-4 to TRBJ1-2, with a weak D call TRBD1 (5 bases). V was clipped by 2 bases and J by 8 bases, with 9 bases between them. CDR3 length: 12 residues. CDR3 amino acids: CASSLMGGGYTF. The CDR3 coding sequence is TGTGCCAGCAGTTTAATGGGGGGAGGCTACACCTTC.

This rearrangement joins TRBV29-1 to TRBJ2-3; no clear D. The CDR3 consists of 12 residues. CDR1 SQVTM and CDR2 ANQGSEA come from the germline V gene. With 4 bases removed from V and 6 bases from J, the gap between germline ends came to 11 bases. The CDR3 region is CSVVEPLDTQYF. The CDR3 DNA reads as TGCAGCGTTGTGGAGCCCCTGGATACGCAGTATTTT.

This clone was seen a single time. This chain connects TRBV6-4 to TRBJ2-2; possible D gene TRBD2, 6 bases. Germline values: CDR1 MRHNA, CDR2 SNTAGT. V lost 8 bases and J 1 base, leaving 14 bases between the germline ends. This CDR3 is built from 15 residues. The CDR3 DNA sequence: TGTGCCAGCTCTCGCGGGGCCCTGAACACCGGGGAGCTGTTTTTT. Amino acid sequence: CASSRGALNTGELFF.

The chain joins TRBV6-5 to TRBJ1-3; D perhaps matches TRBD1 (6 bases). V lost 2 bases and J lost 3, with 14 bases in between. This CDR3 is 16 amino acids long. CDR1 and CDR2 from the germline V gene are MNHEY and SVGAGI. CDR3 nucleotide sequence: TGTGCCAGCAGTTACGGCGGGAGCAGGGGTGGAAACACCATATATTTT. Translated: CASSYGGSRGGNTIYF.

The CDR3 protein is CASSEALGWGLNYGYTF. The CDR3 DNA sequence: TGTGCCAGCAGTGAAGCGCTTGGGTGGGGGCTCAACTATGGCTACACCTTC. V gene TRBV6-1 combines with J gene TRBJ1-2; TRBD1 might be the D (6 bases). Between the trimmed V and J ends, which lost 0 bases and 2 bases, there was a span of 16 bases. The length of the CDR3 is 17 residues. Germline V gene lookup returns CDR1 MNHNS and CDR2 SASEGT.

This sequence joins TRBV5-4 and TRBJ1-4; 9 bases are shared with TRBD1. CDR1 SGHNT and CDR2 YYREEE come from the germline V gene (reference sequence). With 6 bases clipped from V and 6 bases from J, the junction kept 3 bases outside the gene matches. CDR3 size: 13 residues. The CDR3 sequence: CASTRQGDEKLFF. The CDR3 nucleotides read TGTGCCAGCACGAGACAGGGGGATGAAAAACTGTTTTTT.

The chain carries TRBV6-1 and TRBJ1-1, with D hard to call. CDR3 length equals 14 residues. Between the trimmed V and J ends, which lost 3 bases and 5 bases, there was a span of 13 bases. The germline gives CDR1 MNHNS, CDR2 SASEGT. The DNA for the CDR3 is TGTGCCAGCAGTGAGAACTACGGTGGGACTGAAGCTTTCTTT. Translated, it gives CASSENYGGTEAFF.

The chain links TRBV9 to TRBJ2-3; tentative D call: TRBD2 (5 bases). Germline CDR1 SGDLS, CDR2 YYNGEE. The CDR3 has 15 amino acids. Trimming stripped 4 bases from V and 2 bases from J, with 14 bases between. The CDR3 DNA reads TGTGCCAGCAGCTTCGCGACGGGGTACACAGATACGCAGTATTTT. This encodes CASSFATGYTDTQYF.

The chain joins TRBV6-4 to TRBJ2-5, with 13 bases fitting TRBD2. The V and J ends lost 3 bases and 5 bases, in that order; junction bases with no gene match: 15. Germline V gene sequence: CDR1 MRHNA, CDR2 SNTAGT. This CDR3 is built from 19 residues. The CDR3 spells CASSEPRTSGGRLRETQYF. The CDR3 DNA sequence: TGTGCCAGCAGTGAACCTCGGACTAGCGGGGGCCGCCTCAGGGAGACCCAGTACTTC.

V and J are TRBV5-1 and TRBJ2-1; TRBD1 might be the D (5 bases). CDR1 SGHRS and CDR2 YFSETQ come from the germline V gene. The V end was cut by 4 bases, the J end by 10 bases, with 18 bases between. This CDR3 has 14 amino acids. The CDR3 protein is CASSPQGVAREQFF. CDR3 DNA sequence: TGCGCCAGCAGCCCGCAGGGCGTTGCTCGGGAGCAGTTCTTC.

The rearrangement links TRBV15 to TRBJ1-4, with 10 bases fitting TRBD1. CDR1 is LNHNV, CDR2 YYDKDF, per germline (reference sequence). There are 15 residues in the CDR3. The ends lost 3 bases at V and 6 bases at J; junction bases unmatched: 4. CDR3 amino acids: CATSSDRGQDEKLFF. The CDR3 nucleotides read TGTGCCACCAGCAGCGACAGGGGGCAAGATGAAAAACTGTTTTTT. Based on the CDR3 plus reference TRBV15 and TRBJ1-4, the full variable domain is DAMVIQNPRYQVTQFGKPVTLSCSQTLNHNVMYWYQQKSSQAPKLLFHYYDKDFNNEADTPDNFQSRRPNTSFCFLDIRSPGLGDTAMYLCATSSDRGQDEKLFFGSGTQLSVL.

The V and J genes are TRBV2 and TRBJ1-1, with TRBD1 matching 10 bases. The CDR3 extends over 14 amino acids. CDR1 and CDR2 from the germline V gene are SNHLY and FYNNEI. The V and J ends lost 7 bases and 0 bases, in that order; junction bases with no gene match: 2. CDR3 nucleotides: TGTGCCAGCAAGACAGGGGGCATGAACACTGAAGCTTTCTTT. Protein product: CASKTGGMNTEAFF.

The V call is TRBV24-1, the J call TRBJ2-2; 9 nucleotides agree with TRBD1. The germline gives CDR1 KGHDR, CDR2 SFDVKD. J gave up 6 bases and V 1 base, and 2 bases lay outside the gene matches. This CDR3 spans 15 amino acids. The CDR3 here is CATSDLQGAAGELFF. The CDR3 DNA sequence: TGTGCCACCAGTGATTTACAGGGGGCGGCCGGGGAGCTGTTTTTT.

The table lists this clone with a few counts. V is TRBV7-9 and J is TRBJ2-1; 14 positions agree with TRBD2. Germline assignment: CDR1 SEHNR and CDR2 FQNEAQ (reference sequence). The CDR3 is made up of 17 amino acids. The V and J ends lost 9 bases and 5 bases, in that order; junction bases with no gene match: 12. The chain's CDR3 is CASNSWTSGGSDNEQFF. The CDR3 region has the DNA TGTGCCAGTAACTCTTGGACTAGCGGGGGGTCCGACAATGAGCAGTTCTTC.

The chain is built from TRBV20-1 and TRBJ1-6; D is possibly TRBD1 (5 bases). The V end lost 3 bases, the J end lost 9 bases, and 12 bases lay between the germline ends. Germline lookup yields CDR1 DFQATT and CDR2 SNEGSKA (reference sequence). The CDR3 loop spans 13 amino acids. CDR3: CSASRGVRSPLHF. The CDR3 bases are TGCAGTGCTAGTAGGGGTGTTCGTTCACCCCTCCACTTT.

The V call is TRBV4-1, the J call TRBJ1-1, with D maybe TRBD1 (5 bases). Trimming removed 2 bases from V and 4 bases from J, with 14 bases in between. Germline values: CDR1 MGHRA, CDR2 YSYEKL. The CDR3 loop spans 15 amino acids. In DNA form, the CDR3 reads TGCGCCAGCAGCCAATGGGGGGTGGCGAGCACTGAAGCTTTCTTT. Translation: CASSQWGVASTEAFF.